A single sample is the source of the 16 T cell receptor beta chains below, sequenced in a study of OX40 agonist ivuxolimab in advanced cancers. Using immunoSEQ multiplex PCR, the repertoire was profiled, and TCRdb retains in-frame clones only, with some absent. The sample lists some 68,000 clones, around 83% occurring once. This specimen consisted of CD4+ or CD8+ T cells sorted from blood, obtained in a trial of the OX40 agonist ivuxolimab. These receptors were collected from an adult with an advanced solid tumor such as melanoma, head and neck, liver or kidney cancer.

The chain recombines TRBV5-1 with TRBJ1-4; tentative D call: TRBD1 (5 bases). CDR3 length equals 15 residues. The germline V and J ends were trimmed by 2 bases and 8 bases, with 16 bases remaining between them. The germline gives CDR1 SGHRS, CDR2 YFSETQ. This CDR3 reads CASSFGGGVQEKLFF. The CDR3 bases are TGCGCCAGCAGCTTTGGGGGTGGAGTACAAGAAAAACTGTTTTTT.

The chain joins TRBV6-5 to TRBJ2-7; 8 positions agree with TRBD1. There are 16 residues in the CDR3. Trimming cost V 3 bases and J 6 bases; bases outside gene matches: 13. Germline V gene data show CDR1 as MNHEY and CDR2 as SVGAGI. As DNA, the CDR3 is TGTGCCAGCAGTTATGGTATAGGGACAGGCCGCACCGAGCAGTACTTC. Amino acid sequence: CASSYGIGTGRTEQYF.

The rearrangement uses TRBV27 and TRBJ2-7; no definite D call. CDR3 length equals 14 residues. Germline V gives CDR1 MNHEY, CDR2 SMNVEV (reference sequence). Trimming removed 7 bases at V and 0 bases at J, with 13 bases between. In nucleotides, the CDR3 is TGTGCCAGCATCCCAGGAGCCAGCTCCTACGAGCAGTACTTC. Protein: CASIPGASSYEQYF.

CDR3 protein: CAWSKGQGIADTQYF. CDR3 nucleotides: TGTGCCTGGAGTAAGGGACAGGGGATCGCAGATACGCAGTATTTT. V is TRBV30 and J is TRBJ2-3, with 10 bases matching TRBD1. The CDR3 is 15 amino acids. The V gene's germline CDR1 is GTSNPN and CDR2 SVGIG (reference sequence). V lost 2 bases, J lost 4 bases, and 6 bases stayed unmatched.

This sequence joins TRBV5-1 and TRBJ1-5, with D possibly matching TRBD1 (6 bases). The CDR3 consists of 15 residues. V lost 1 base and J 6 bases, leaving 14 bases between the germline ends. CDR1 is SGHRS, CDR2 YFSETQ, per germline. This CDR3 is CASSLTGNEGQPQHF. CDR3 bases: TGCGCCAGCAGCTTGACAGGGAACGAAGGTCAGCCCCAGCATTTT.

This chain links TRBV4-1 with TRBJ2-1; no firm D call. CDR3 length equals 15 residues. Germline V gene data show CDR1 as MGHRA and CDR2 as YSYEKL. V dropped 0 bases and J dropped 4 bases, with 10 bases sitting between them. The CDR3 bases are TGCGCCAGCAGCCAAGAAGGCAGGAATTACAATGAGCAGTTCTTC. It encodes CASSQEGRNYNEQFF.

The rearrangement links TRBV28 to TRBJ2-3; D is possibly TRBD1 (5 bases). Germline CDR1 is MDHEN and CDR2 is SYDVKM. V lost 6 bases to trimming and J lost 0 bases, with 10 bases between them. There are 14 residues in the CDR3. CDR3 sequence reads: CASSLGASTDTQYF. Here the CDR3 DNA reads TGTGCCAGCAGCCTTGGGGCTAGCACAGATACGCAGTATTTT.

The gene calls are TRBV11-3 and TRBJ1-1; 8 bases line up with TRBD1. From germline, CDR1 is SGHNT and CDR2 YENEEA. After removal of 0 bases from V and 2 bases from J, the junction contained 2 bases not matched to a gene. There are 15 residues in the CDR3. The CDR3 here is CASSLDGQGNTEAFF. The DNA of the CDR3 is TGTGCCAGCAGCTTAGATGGACAGGGAAACACTGAAGCTTTCTTT. Combining the CDR3 with reference TRBV11-3 and TRBJ1-1 gives the whole variable domain EAGVVQSPRYKIIEKKQPVAFWCNPISGHNTLYWYLQNLGQGPELLIRYENEEAVDDSQLPKDRFSAERLKGVDSTLKIQPAELGDSAVYLCASSLDGQGNTEAFFGQGTRLTVV.

The J gene is TRBJ2-7, the V gene TRBV28; 9 nucleotides align to TRBD2. Germline CDR1 is MDHEN and CDR2 is SYDVKM. The junction had 11 bases not matched to a gene; V was cut back by 5 bases and J by 3 bases. The CDR3 is 16 residues long. The DNA for the CDR3 is TGTGCCAGCAGTCCGAGGGGAGCGGGAGGATACTACGAGCAGTACTTC. Amino acids: CASSPRGAGGYYEQYF.

The V gene is TRBV6-1, the J gene TRBJ1-2, with TRBD1 as a possible D gene (5 bases). Germline V gene data show CDR1 as MNHNS and CDR2 as SASEGT. The CDR3 extends over 12 amino acids. Between the trimmed V and J ends, which lost 3 bases and 8 bases, there was a span of 10 bases. The CDR3, as DNA: TGTGCCAGCAGTGACCTACAGGACGGCTACACCTTC. Protein product: CASSDLQDGYTF.

The chain employs TRBV5-1 and TRBJ2-6; weak D call: TRBD2 (5 bases). V was cut by 4 bases and J by 4 bases, with 21 bases left in between. This CDR3 comprises 18 residues. CDR1 is SGHRS, CDR2 YFSETQ, per germline. This CDR3 is CASSRRADSTPGANVLTF. Here the CDR3 DNA reads TGCGCCAGCAGCCGGCGGGCAGACTCCACCCCAGGGGCCAACGTCCTGACTTTC.

The chain is built from TRBV18 and TRBJ2-7; 11 bases are shared with TRBD2. This CDR3 is 16 amino acids long. J lost 3 bases, V lost 3 bases, and 7 bases had no gene match. Germline lookup yields CDR1 KGHSH and CDR2 LQKENI. CDR3 DNA sequence: TGTGCCAGCTCACCCTCCGGGACTAGCGGTTACTACGAGCAGTACTTC. This translates into CASSPSGTSGYYEQYF.

The J gene is TRBJ1-3, the V gene TRBV5-1; D perhaps matches TRBD1 (6 bases). Germline CDR1 and CDR2: SGHRS and YFSETQ. V was cut by 0 bases and J by 1 base, with 11 bases left in between. The CDR3 contains 16 residues. The CDR3 nucleotides read TGCGCCAGCAGCTTGGACAGGGCTAGATCTGGAAACACCATATATTTT. This encodes CASSLDRARSGNTIYF.

This rearrangement joins TRBV19 to TRBJ2-5, with D possibly being TRBD1 or TRBD2 (5 bases each). Germline assignment: CDR1 LNHDA and CDR2 SQIVND (reference sequence). Between the trimmed V and J ends, which lost 7 bases and 3 bases, there was a span of 15 bases. CDR3 length equals 14 residues. In DNA, the CDR3 is TGTGCCAGTACCAAAACCGGGACGGAAGAGACCCAGTACTTC. Its protein is CASTKTGTEETQYF.

The rearrangement uses TRBV4-3 and TRBJ2-3, with TRBD2 matching 8 bases. This CDR3 is 15 amino acids long. The V gene end was trimmed by 1 base and the J gene end by 5 bases; junction bases not matched to a gene: 5. Looked up from germline, CDR1 is LGHNA and CDR2 is YSLEER. CDR3 sequence reads: CASSQGREGIDTQYF. The CDR3 nucleotides are TGCGCCAGCAGCCAAGGACGGGAGGGCATAGATACGCAGTATTTT.

This sequence joins TRBV7-6 and TRBJ2-5; 7 positions match TRBD1. Germline V gene lookup returns CDR1 SGHVS and CDR2 FNYEAQ. With 5 bases clipped from V and 5 bases from J, the junction kept 2 bases outside the gene matches. This CDR3 has 12 amino acids. CDR3 protein: CASSQGDETQYF. DNA for the CDR3: TGTGCCAGCAGCCAGGGGGATGAGACCCAGTACTTC.